This is a list of T cell receptor beta chains from one sample in a study of OX40 agonist ivuxolimab in advanced cancers. Sequencing used immunoSEQ multiplex PCR; TCRdb keeps in-frame clones, though not all of them. The profile shows tens of thousands of clones, around 90% of them singletons. The sequencing used CD4+ or CD8+ T cells sorted from blood, collected in a trial of the OX40 agonist ivuxolimab. These receptors all stem from an adult with an advanced solid tumor such as melanoma, head and neck, liver or kidney cancer. CDR3s include the opening cysteine and the closing phenylalanine or tryptophan. The D gene is left open where the match is weak. Clone size appears in some rows only: once, few, many, or a class for an expanded clone.

CDR3 DNA: TGTGCCAGTAGCCCCGGAGGTAGCTATGGCTACACCTTC; CDR3 protein: CASSPGGSYGYTF; V gene: TRBV19; J gene: TRBJ1-2; D gene: NA; clone size: few; CDR3 length: 13
CDR3 DNA: TGTGCCATCAGTGAGTCGAAAGGACAAATCACTGAAGCTTTCTTT; CDR3 protein: CAISESKGQITEAFF; V gene: TRBV10-3; J gene: TRBJ1-1; D gene: NA; clone size: NA; CDR3 length: 15
CDR3 DNA: TGTGCCAGCAGTTTGGCCGGGGGCGGCAATCAGCCCCAGCATTTT; CDR3 protein: CASSLAGGGNQPQHF; V gene: TRBV6-6; J gene: TRBJ1-5; D gene: NA; clone size: NA; CDR3 length: 15
CDR3 DNA: TGTGCCAGCTCACCCGAAACAGGGGGGAATGAGCAGTTCTTC; CDR3 protein: CASSPETGGNEQFF; V gene: TRBV18; J gene: TRBJ2-1; D gene: TRBD1; clone size: NA; CDR3 length: 14
CDR3 DNA: TGTGCCAGCAGTTTACTGACAGGTCGGGGCGCTGAAGCTTTCTTT; CDR3 protein: CASSLLTGRGAEAFF; V gene: TRBV28; J gene: TRBJ1-1; D gene: NA; clone size: NA; CDR3 length: 15
CDR3 DNA: TGCGCCAGCAGCCAAGAAGCTTTGGCAGGGGGCACAGATACGCAGTATTTT; CDR3 protein: CASSQEALAGGTDTQYF; V gene: TRBV4-1; J gene: TRBJ2-3; D gene: NA; clone size: NA; CDR3 length: 17
CDR3 DNA: TGTGCCAGCAGTTTCGGGCGGCAGCCCCAGCATTTT; CDR3 protein: CASSFGRQPQHF; V gene: TRBV28; J gene: TRBJ1-5; D gene: NA; clone size: NA; CDR3 length: 12
CDR3 DNA: TGTGCCAGCAGCCAGCAAGGCGCCCTCTCTGGGGCCAACGTCCTGACTTTC; CDR3 protein: CASSQQGALSGANVLTF; V gene: TRBV14; J gene: TRBJ2-6; D gene: NA; clone size: NA; CDR3 length: 17
CDR3 DNA: TGTGCCAGCACCCAAGGGATCAATAGCAATCAGCCCCAGCATTTT; CDR3 protein: CASTQGINSNQPQHF; V gene: TRBV6-6; J gene: TRBJ1-5; D gene: NA; clone size: NA; CDR3 length: 15
CDR3 DNA: TGTGCCAGTAGTCCGGACAGGGGGCGAGAGACCCAGTACTTC; CDR3 protein: CASSPDRGRETQYF; V gene: TRBV19; J gene: TRBJ2-5; D gene: TRBD1; clone size: once; CDR3 length: 14
CDR3 DNA: TGTGCCAGTAATCCAAGTTGGAGGGACAATGAGCAGTTCTTC; CDR3 protein: CASNPSWRDNEQFF; V gene: TRBV19; J gene: TRBJ2-1; D gene: NA; clone size: few; CDR3 length: 14